Each of the 2 T cell receptor beta chains below was sequenced from the same sample in a study of T cells in localized non-small cell lung cancer (TCRdb year 2020). Library preparation was by the immunoSEQ multiplex PCR assay. The table comes from immuneACCESS by way of TCRdb, which keeps in-frame sequences with V and J called. Part of the clones is missing from these tables; in studies checked, under half for an unresolved V gene and the rest for unknown reasons. The sample records almost 30,000 clones, approximately 90% of which are singletons. 10% to 15% of the sample rests with the top ten. The source material was peripheral blood, sampled before any cancer treatment. These receptors were collected from a female donor of 60 years or more with stage III squamous cell lung carcinoma.

The gene calls are TRBV2 and TRBJ1-6; no reliable D call. This CDR3 has 14 amino acids. Germline V lookup: CDR1 SNHLY, CDR2 FYNNEI. Trimming pared 2 bases from V and 6 bases from J, leaving 8 bases between. The CDR3 loop reads CASSEITANSPLHF. The CDR3 nucleotides read TGTGCCAGCAGTGAAATCACAGCTAATTCACCCCTCCACTTT.

The DNA for the CDR3 is TGTGCCAGCACTGGGTCGAGACAGGAACTTGGCTACACCTTC. Translating gives CASTGSRQELGYTF. The rearrangement links TRBV2 to TRBJ1-2; the D gene is possibly TRBD1 (6 bases). Trimming took off 7 bases at V and 7 bases at J, with 19 bases between the two ends. The CDR3 sequence is 14 residues long. The V gene's germline CDR1 is SNHLY and CDR2 FYNNEI.